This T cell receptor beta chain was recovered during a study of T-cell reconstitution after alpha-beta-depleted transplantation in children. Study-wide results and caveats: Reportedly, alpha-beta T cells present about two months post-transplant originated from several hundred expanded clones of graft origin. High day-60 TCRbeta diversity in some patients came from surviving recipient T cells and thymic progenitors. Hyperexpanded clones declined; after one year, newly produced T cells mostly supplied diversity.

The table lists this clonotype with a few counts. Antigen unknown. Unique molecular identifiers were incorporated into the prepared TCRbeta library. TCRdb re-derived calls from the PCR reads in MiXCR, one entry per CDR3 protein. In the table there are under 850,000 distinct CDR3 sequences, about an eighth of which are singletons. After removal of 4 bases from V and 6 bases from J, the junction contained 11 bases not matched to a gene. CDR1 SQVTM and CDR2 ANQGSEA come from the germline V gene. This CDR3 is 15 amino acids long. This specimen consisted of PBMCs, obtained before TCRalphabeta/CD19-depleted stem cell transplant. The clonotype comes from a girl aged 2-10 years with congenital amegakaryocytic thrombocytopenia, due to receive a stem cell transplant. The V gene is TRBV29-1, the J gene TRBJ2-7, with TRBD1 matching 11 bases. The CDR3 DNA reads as TGCAGCGTTGCAGCCTTGGGACAGGGGGTGCGCGAGCAGTACTTC. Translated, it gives CSVAALGQGVREQYF.